Shown below are 23 T cell receptor beta chains from a single sample sequenced in a study of T cell changes during pregnancy in multiple sclerosis. Produced via immunoSEQ multiplex PCR; TCRdb's table is partial and in-frame only. Among approximately 21,000 clones listed, about 89% were seen once. The sequences come from CD8+ T cells from peripheral blood mononuclear cells, collected in the first trimester of pregnancy. These receptor sequences come from a female donor with multiple sclerosis, enrolled in a pregnancy study.

This clone showed up just once. The chain uses TRBV9 and TRBJ2-1, with TRBD2 matching over 8 bases. J gave up 8 bases and V 4 bases, and 14 bases lay outside the gene matches. Germline CDR1 is SGDLS and CDR2 is YYNGEE. CDR3 length: 16 amino acids. CDR3 loop: CASSPVSLAGSYEQFF. CDR3 DNA sequence: TGTGCCAGCAGCCCCGTAAGCCTAGCGGGTAGCTATGAGCAGTTCTTC.

CDR3 protein: CASSSTSGANNEQFF. The CDR3 coding sequence is TGTGCCAGCAGTTCCACAAGTGGGGCAAACAATGAGCAGTTCTTC. The chain joins TRBV6-5 to TRBJ2-1; the D gene is possibly TRBD1 (5 bases). Germline loops: CDR1 MNHEY, CDR2 SVGAGI. V was cut by 4 bases and J by 5 bases, with 15 bases left in between. The CDR3 is made up of 15 amino acids.

The genes are TRBV4-1 and TRBJ2-5; 9 bases line up with TRBD2. This CDR3 region has 14 residues. The V gene end was trimmed by 1 base and the J gene end by 5 bases; junction bases not matched to a gene: 2. The germline CDR1 and CDR2 sequences are MGHRA and YSYEKL. The CDR3 sequence: CASSQGLAGETQYF. CDR3 DNA sequence: TGCGCCAGCAGCCAAGGTCTAGCGGGGGAGACCCAGTACTTC.

The CDR3 loop reads CASSRNDSSDTQYF. The CDR3 DNA sequence: TGTGCCAGCAGCAGAAATGACAGTTCAGATACGCAGTATTTT. This chain connects TRBV21-1 to TRBJ2-3; TRBD1 is taken as the D call from the table, unchecked against the DNA. TRBV21-1 is deemed a pseudogene. The CDR3 is 14 residues long.

This chain connects TRBV9 to TRBJ1-2; 9 bases are shared with TRBD1. V was pared by 2 bases and J by 1 base, with 6 bases of the junction left unmatched. Looked up from germline, CDR1 is SGDLS and CDR2 is YYNGEE. The CDR3 is 16 residues long. The chain's CDR3 is CASSVGTGWSNYGYTF. The DNA for the CDR3 is TGTGCCAGCAGCGTCGGGACAGGGTGGAGTAACTATGGCTACACCTTC.

The chain uses TRBV4-3 and TRBJ2-1; 13 bases are shared with TRBD2. The CDR3 covers 17 residues. The ends lost 0 bases at V and 9 bases at J; junction bases unmatched: 8. From germline, CDR1 is LGHNA and CDR2 YSLEER. The CDR3 protein is CASSQDKTSGRSSEQFF. The CDR3 DNA sequence: TGCGCCAGCAGCCAAGATAAGACTAGCGGGAGGTCCAGTGAGCAGTTCTTC.

The rearrangement uses TRBV4-1 and TRBJ2-3; TRBD2 agrees at 7 bases. The trim removed 4 bases at V and 2 bases at J, leaving 3 bases unmatched. This CDR3 is 14 amino acids long. The germline gives CDR1 MGHRA, CDR2 YSYEKL. The CDR3 DNA sequence: TGCGCCAGCAGCCGGGAGGGGAACACAGATACGCAGTATTTT. Amino acids: CASSREGNTDTQYF.

This clone is a singleton in its sample. The genes are TRBV6-5 and TRBJ1-4; 7 bases are shared with TRBD1. In germline, CDR1 is MNHEY, CDR2 SVGAGI. The junction had 8 bases not matched to a gene; V was cut back by 2 bases and J by 5 bases. CDR3 length: 16 residues. CDR3 sequence (DNA): TGTGCCAGCAGTTACCGTTACCGGGACAGCAATGAAAAACTGTTTTTT. This sequence encodes CASSYRYRDSNEKLFF.

This chain links TRBV6-5 with TRBJ1-5; D remains unclear. Between the trimmed V and J ends, which lost 2 bases and 2 bases, there was a span of 10 bases. Germline CDR1 MNHEY, CDR2 SVGAGI. The length of the CDR3 is 15 residues. The CDR3 DNA reads as TGTGCCAGCAGTTACACGAACATGGGCAATCAGCCCCAGCATTTT. This sequence encodes CASSYTNMGNQPQHF.

The rearrangement joins TRBV27 to TRBJ1-1, with D possibly being TRBD1 (6 bases). Germline V gives CDR1 MNHEY, CDR2 SMNVEV (reference sequence). The CDR3 has 13 amino acids. V was shortened by 10 bases and J by 0 bases, with 12 bases between the two germline ends. The chain's CDR3 is CATGQLMNTEAFF. CDR3 nucleotides: TGTGCCACCGGACAGCTCATGAACACTGAAGCTTTCTTT.

The CDR3 DNA is TGTGCCAGCAGCTCCATTAGCAATCAGCCCCAGCATTTT. This codes for CASSSISNQPQHF. The chain couples TRBV11-2 to TRBJ1-5; unclear D gene. The CDR3 runs to 13 residues. Germline V gene sequence: CDR1 SGHAT, CDR2 FQNNGV. V lost 4 bases and J 0 bases, leaving 4 bases between the germline ends. Supplemented by reference TRBV11-2 and TRBJ1-5, the full variable domain reads EAGVAQSPRYKIIEKRQSVAFWCNPISGHATLYWYQQILGQGPKLLIQFQNNGVVDDSQLPKDRFSAERLKGVDSTLKIQPAKLEDSAVYLCASSSISNQPQHFGDGTRLSIL.

The chain carries TRBV9 and TRBJ2-7, with TRBD2 matching 7 bases. Germline trimming cut 0 bases from V and 3 bases from J; bases unmatched to any gene: 6. This CDR3 has 15 amino acids. Germline V gene sequence: CDR1 SGDLS, CDR2 YYNGEE. CDR3 in DNA: TGTGCCAGCAGCGTAGATTCTAGCGGCCTCTACGAGCAGTACTTC. Protein product: CASSVDSSGLYEQYF.

Here the CDR3 reads CASSLYYEQFF. The DNA of the CDR3 is TGTGCCAGCAGCTTGTATTATGAGCAGTTCTTC. The V call is TRBV5-8, the J call TRBJ2-1; D call uncertain. The germline V gene has CDR1 SGHTS and CDR2 YDEGEE. This CDR3 comprises 11 residues. The ends were cut back, 1 base at V and 8 bases at J, with 4 bases in the middle.

The rearrangement uses TRBV9 and TRBJ2-3, with D possibly being TRBD2 (6 bases). The CDR3 runs to 15 residues. CDR1 is SGDLS, CDR2 YYNGEE, per germline. V shed 5 bases and J shed 5 bases, with 18 bases lying between them. The CDR3 loop reads CASSPGLVGEDTQYF. The CDR3 region has the DNA TGTGCCAGCAGTCCGGGACTCGTCGGTGAAGATACGCAGTATTTT.

This clone was recorded once. Here the CDR3 reads CASSFWTGGIENEQFF. CDR3 in DNA: TGTGCCAGCAGCTTCTGGACAGGGGGCATTGAAAATGAGCAGTTCTTC. The chain employs TRBV11-2 and TRBJ2-1, with 11 positions matching TRBD1. This CDR3 spans 16 amino acids. Germline values: CDR1 SGHAT, CDR2 FQNNGV. V shed 3 bases, J shed 7 bases, and the junction held 8 bases outside the gene matches.

The chain couples TRBV6-5 to TRBJ2-5, with no clear D. Germline CDR1 and CDR2: MNHEY and SVGAGI. The CDR3 has 12 amino acids. The CDR3 bases are TGTGCGACTCTGGGTCCCCAAGAGACCCAGTACTTC. This sequence encodes CATLGPQETQYF.

The genes are TRBV6-5 and TRBJ1-1, with TRBD1 as a possible D gene (5 bases). CDR3 length: 16 residues. Germline V gene data show CDR1 as MNHEY and CDR2 as SVGAGI. Trimming took 2 bases from V and 1 from J, leaving 14 bases between them. The CDR3 here is CASSYVRGRGNTEAFF. The CDR3, as DNA: TGTGCCAGCAGTTACGTGCGGGGGAGGGGGAACACTGAAGCTTTCTTT.

There are a few counts of this clone. The chain is built from TRBV2 and TRBJ2-4, with D possibly being TRBD2 (5 bases). This CDR3 has 14 amino acids. Between the trimmed V and J ends, which lost 7 bases and 0 bases, there was a span of 10 bases. Per the germline V gene, CDR1 is SNHLY and CDR2 is FYNNEI. The CDR3 loop reads CASKEALAKNIQYF. The CDR3 DNA follows: TGTGCCAGCAAGGAGGCCCTAGCCAAAAACATTCAGTACTTC.

V is TRBV6-1 and J is TRBJ1-5; D call uncertain. CDR3 size: 16 residues. Trimming pared 2 bases from V and 2 bases from J, leaving 13 bases between. From germline, CDR1 is MNHNS and CDR2 SASEGT. The CDR3 DNA reads as TGTGCCAGCAGTGAATTAAATGGTGCGGGCAATCAGCCCCAGCATTTT. Translation: CASSELNGAGNQPQHF.

This clone was observed a single time. The chain couples TRBV5-6 to TRBJ2-1; D perhaps matches TRBD2 (5 bases). Germline-derived CDR1 and CDR2 are SGHDT and YYEEEE. Trimming pared 2 bases from V and 6 bases from J, leaving 12 bases between. The CDR3 is 14 residues long. CDR3: CASSFASGVNEQFF. The DNA of the CDR3 is TGTGCCAGCAGCTTTGCCAGCGGCGTCAATGAGCAGTTCTTC.

This clone was detected a few times. CDR3: CASNPREGLENEQFF. CDR3 sequence (DNA): TGTGCCAGTAACCCGCGGGAGGGCCTGGAGAATGAGCAGTTCTTC. The chain combines TRBV19 with TRBJ2-1, with 9 bases identical to TRBD2. V lost 7 bases and J lost 7; bases outside the gene matches: 11. The CDR3 has 15 amino acids. Germline CDR1 LNHDA, CDR2 SQIVND (reference sequence).

Only one count was recorded for this clone. The rearrangement uses TRBV5-5 and TRBJ1-5; D is ambiguous. V lost 0 bases and J lost 0, with 4 bases in between. The CDR3 covers 14 residues. The germline V gene encodes CDR1 SGHKS and CDR2 YYEKEE (reference sequence). CDR3 sequence reads: CASSLASSNQPQHF. CDR3 nucleotide sequence: TGTGCCAGCAGCTTGGCATCTAGCAATCAGCCCCAGCATTTT.

The chain employs TRBV4-3 and TRBJ2-3, with 11 bases fitting TRBD2. This CDR3 is built from 16 residues. V lost 0 bases and J lost 6; bases outside the gene matches: 5. Germline CDR1 LGHNA, CDR2 YSLEER. CDR3 sequence (DNA): TGCGCCAGCAGCCAAGAAATAGCGGGAGGGCCGGATACGCAGTATTTT. It translates to CASSQEIAGGPDTQYF.